Listed below are T cell receptor beta chains from one sample, sequenced in a study of TIL therapy for anti-PD-1-resistant metastatic lung cancer. The repertoire was sequenced with immunoSEQ multiplex PCR; TCRdb's copy has only in-frame clones and lacks some. The sample shows about 50,000 clones, about three quarters of them seen only once. The sample in question was tumor tissue, obtained at baseline. Receptor source: a person between 25 and 79 years old with non-small cell lung cancer. The CDR3 runs from the conserved cysteine through the conserved F or W. The D gene is left open where the match is weak. Some rows mark clone size as missing; the rest say once, few, many or name a class of expanded clone.

v_gene: TRBV10-3; j_gene: TRBJ2-1; d_gene: .; abundance: .; CDR3aa: CATLGGGAFDEQFF; CDR3nt: TGTGCCACCCTCGGAGGGGGCGCTTTCGATGAGCAGTTCTTC
v_gene: TRBV29-1; j_gene: TRBJ2-1; d_gene: .; abundance: .; CDR3aa: CSARISNEQFF; CDR3nt: TGCAGCGCCCGTATTAGTAATGAGCAGTTCTTC
v_gene: TRBV19; j_gene: TRBJ2-1; d_gene: .; abundance: once; CDR3aa: CASSSASVGQFF; CDR3nt: TGTGCCAGTAGTTCAGCTAGCGTGGGGCAGTTCTTC
v_gene: TRBV29-1; j_gene: TRBJ1-5; d_gene: TRBD1; abundance: .; CDR3aa: CSVGARGQPQHF; CDR3nt: TGCAGCGTTGGGGCCAGGGGGCAGCCCCAGCATTTT
v_gene: TRBV15; j_gene: TRBJ2-2; d_gene: TRBD2; abundance: .; CDR3aa: CATSRDRLAGVGGELFF; CDR3nt: TGTGCCACCAGCAGAGATCGCCTAGCGGGAGTAGGAGGGGAGCTGTTTTTT
v_gene: TRBV4-1; j_gene: TRBJ1-6; d_gene: .; abundance: .; CDR3aa: CASSQDGAGAGSPLHF; CDR3nt: TGCGCCAGCAGCCAAGATGGGGCAGGGGCGGGTTCACCCCTCCACTTT
v_gene: TRBV6-5; j_gene: TRBJ2-7; d_gene: TRBD1; abundance: .; CDR3aa: CASGDRLTYEQYF; CDR3nt: TGTGCCAGCGGGGACAGGCTCACTTACGAGCAGTACTTC
v_gene: TRBV30; j_gene: TRBJ1-1; d_gene: .; abundance: .; CDR3aa: CACFTGTEAFF; CDR3nt: TGTGCCTGTTTCACGGGCACTGAAGCTTTCTTT
v_gene: TRBV7-6; j_gene: TRBJ2-1; d_gene: TRBD2; abundance: .; CDR3aa: CASRQTSGRGGEQFF; CDR3nt: TGTGCCAGCAGGCAGACTAGCGGGAGGGGGGGTGAGCAGTTCTTC
v_gene: TRBV11-2; j_gene: TRBJ2-7; d_gene: .; abundance: once; CDR3aa: CASSLAQRPYEQYF; CDR3nt: TGTGCCAGCAGCTTAGCGCAGCGGCCCTACGAGCAGTACTTC
v_gene: TRBV6-5; j_gene: TRBJ1-6; d_gene: .; abundance: many; CDR3aa: CASSPPGNSPLHF; CDR3nt: TGTGCCAGCAGTCCGCCCGGTAATTCACCCCTCCACTTT
v_gene: TRBV5-1; j_gene: TRBJ2-1; d_gene: TRBD1; abundance: .; CDR3aa: CASSLIGQGSYNEQFF; CDR3nt: TGCGCCAGCAGCTTGATTGGACAGGGGTCCTACAATGAGCAGTTCTTC
v_gene: TRBV29-1; j_gene: TRBJ1-4; d_gene: TRBD1; abundance: .; CDR3aa: CSVTQGTGEKLFF; CDR3nt: TGCAGCGTAACACAGGGGACGGGTGAAAAACTGTTTTTT
v_gene: TRBV19; j_gene: TRBJ1-5; d_gene: TRBD1; abundance: .; CDR3aa: CASNPDRGRWPQHF; CDR3nt: TGTGCCAGTAACCCCGACAGGGGAAGGTGGCCCCAGCATTTT
v_gene: TRBV4-3; j_gene: TRBJ2-3; d_gene: .; abundance: .; CDR3aa: CASSQESRVFGDTQYF; CDR3nt: TGCGCCAGCAGCCAAGAAAGCAGGGTGTTTGGAGATACGCAGTATTTT
v_gene: TRBV15; j_gene: TRBJ1-1; d_gene: .; abundance: .; CDR3aa: CATSRHAIGDTEAFF; CDR3nt: TGTGCCACCAGCAGACATGCGATCGGGGACACTGAAGCTTTCTTT
v_gene: TRBV19; j_gene: TRBJ2-5; d_gene: TRBD2; abundance: .; CDR3aa: CASRSGGSRETQYF; CDR3nt: TGTGCCAGTAGGAGCGGGGGGAGTCGAGAGACCCAGTACTTC
v_gene: TRBV5-6; j_gene: TRBJ2-3; d_gene: TRBD2; abundance: .; CDR3aa: CASSNPGLATHTQYF; CDR3nt: TGTGCCAGCAGCAATCCGGGACTAGCTACCCATACGCAGTATTTT
v_gene: TRBV7-2; j_gene: TRBJ2-5; d_gene: .; abundance: .; CDR3aa: CASSGTGRQTQYF; CDR3nt: TGTGCCAGCAGCGGGACCGGACGGCAGACCCAGTACTTC
v_gene: TRBV5-1; j_gene: TRBJ2-1; d_gene: .; abundance: once; CDR3aa: CASSPPQDSYNEQFF; CDR3nt: TGCGCCAGCAGCCCCCCACAAGACAGCTACAATGAGCAGTTCTTC
v_gene: TRBV29-1; j_gene: TRBJ2-5; d_gene: .; abundance: few; CDR3aa: CSVEERPRETQYF; CDR3nt: TGCAGCGTTGAAGAGCGCCCGAGGGAGACCCAGTACTTC
v_gene: TRBV15; j_gene: TRBJ1-5; d_gene: TRBD1; abundance: .; CDR3aa: CATTSTGGIYSNQPQHF; CDR3nt: TGTGCCACCACCTCGACAGGGGGCATTTATAGCAATCAGCCCCAGCATTTT
v_gene: TRBV9; j_gene: TRBJ1-2; d_gene: .; abundance: few; CDR3aa: CASSPGPINYGYTF; CDR3nt: TGTGCCAGCAGCCCTGGACCGATTAACTATGGCTACACCTTC
v_gene: TRBV5-1; j_gene: TRBJ2-5; d_gene: .; abundance: .; CDR3aa: CASSAVFEQTQYF; CDR3nt: TGCGCCAGCAGCGCCGTTTTTGAACAGACCCAGTACTTC
v_gene: TRBV6-6; j_gene: TRBJ1-2; d_gene: TRBD1; abundance: .; CDR3aa: CASSYTRDRDNYGYTF; CDR3nt: TGTGCCAGCAGTTACACTCGGGACAGGGACAACTATGGCTACACCTTC
v_gene: TRBV9; j_gene: TRBJ2-1; d_gene: .; abundance: .; CDR3aa: CASSVLSRGQSGEQFF; CDR3nt: TGTGCCAGCAGCGTCCTGTCTAGAGGTCAATCCGGTGAGCAGTTCTTC
v_gene: TRBV28; j_gene: TRBJ1-1; d_gene: .; abundance: .; CDR3aa: CASRGEVGALWTEAFF; CDR3nt: TGTGCCAGCCGGGGTGAAGTGGGGGCTCTTTGGACTGAAGCTTTCTTT
v_gene: TRBV9; j_gene: TRBJ2-2; d_gene: TRBD1; abundance: .; CDR3aa: CASSAGQGSGELFF; CDR3nt: TGTGCCAGCAGCGCCGGACAGGGCTCCGGGGAGCTGTTTTTT
v_gene: TRBV6-5; j_gene: TRBJ2-1; d_gene: TRBD1; abundance: .; CDR3aa: CASSWGDRGYNEQFF; CDR3nt: TGTGCCAGCAGTTGGGGGGACAGGGGCTACAATGAGCAGTTCTTC
v_gene: TRBV28; j_gene: TRBJ1-2; d_gene: .; abundance: once; CDR3aa: CASSSTQGLPTFGYTF; CDR3nt: TGTGCCAGCAGTTCTACCCAGGGACTACCAACTTTTGGCTACACCTTC
v_gene: TRBV28; j_gene: TRBJ2-7; d_gene: .; abundance: .; CDR3aa: CASSGDTSGYEQYF; CDR3nt: TGTGCCAGCAGTGGGGACACATCAGGCTACGAGCAGTACTTC
v_gene: TRBV7-2; j_gene: TRBJ1-1; d_gene: .; abundance: .; CDR3aa: CASSLGWLGSEAFF; CDR3nt: TGTGCCAGCAGCTTAGGATGGTTAGGGTCTGAAGCTTTCTTT
v_gene: TRBV4-1; j_gene: TRBJ2-5; d_gene: .; abundance: few; CDR3aa: CASSQGSGTTQYF; CDR3nt: TGCGCCAGCAGCCAAGGTTCCGGGACGACCCAGTACTTC